One sample yielded the 12 T cell receptor beta chains listed below, sequenced in a study of graft-versus-host responses after intestinal transplantation. Profiling relied on immunoSEQ multiplex PCR, and the TCRdb table lists in-frame clones only, not all of them. The repertoire consists of 85,000 to 90,000 clones, with approximately 90% occurring once and the leading ten covering 0.3% to 0.45%. These TCRs' antigens remain unknown. The input for sequencing was unstimulated CD4+ T cells sorted from spleen or lymph node cells, taken before transplant. The receptors were gathered from a human donor who was the organ donor for an intestinal transplant.

The genes are TRBV6-6 and TRBJ2-5; tentative D call: TRBD1 (6 bases). CDR3 length: 14 residues. V was trimmed by 4 bases and J by 9 bases, leaving 18 bases between them. Germline V gene sequence: CDR1 MNHNY, CDR2 SVGAGI (reference sequence). CDR3 nucleotides: TGTGCCAGCAGTTTGACAGGAGTCGGTTTTGCCCAGTACTTC. This gives the protein CASSLTGVGFAQYF.

This clone was observed a single time. The chain links TRBV28 to TRBJ1-1, with 7 bases lining up with TRBD1. V trimming: 6 bases; J trimming: 0 bases; junction bases outside the gene matches: 4. CDR3 size: 14 residues. Germline CDR1 reads MDHEN; CDR2 reads SYDVKM. As DNA, the CDR3 is TGTGCCAGCAGACTACAGGGGCTGAACACTGAAGCTTTCTTT. Encoded protein: CASRLQGLNTEAFF. The whole variable domain, filled in from reference TRBV28 and TRBJ1-1, reads DVKVTQSSRYLVKRTGEKVFLECVQDMDHENMFWYRQDPGLGLRLIYFSYDVKMKEKGDIPEGYSVSREKKERFSLILESASTNQTSMYLCASRLQGLNTEAFFGQGTRLTVV.

The chain combines TRBV5-1 with TRBJ2-1; TRBD2 agrees at 8 bases. Germline V gives CDR1 SGHRS, CDR2 YFSETQ. This CDR3 is built from 15 residues. V trimming: 4 bases; J trimming: 9 bases; junction bases outside the gene matches: 12. CDR3 sequence reads: CASSQQGSGRGEQFF. The CDR3 DNA is TGCGCCAGCAGCCAGCAGGGAAGCGGGAGAGGTGAGCAGTTCTTC.

The chain employs TRBV18 and TRBJ1-2, with D unclear. CDR1 and CDR2 (germline): KGHSH, LQKENI. V was cut by 3 bases and J by 4 bases, with 9 bases left in between. The CDR3 covers 13 residues. As DNA, the CDR3 is TGTGCCAGCTCACCCGGGGATACCTATGGCTACACCTTC. This encodes CASSPGDTYGYTF.

V is TRBV29-1 and J is TRBJ2-7; TRBD2 agrees at 10 bases. Germline V gene data show CDR1 as SQVTM and CDR2 as ANQGSEA. This CDR3 region has 14 residues. J was trimmed by 0 bases and V by 6 bases; bases with no gene match: 5. In DNA form, the CDR3 reads TGCAGCGTGGCAGCGGGGGGGTCCTCCTACGAGCAGTACTTC. Translating it yields CSVAAGGSSYEQYF.

This chain links TRBV6-1 with TRBJ2-3, with TRBD1 matching over 10 bases. The germline V gene encodes CDR1 MNHNS and CDR2 SASEGT. V trimming: 11 bases; J trimming: 6 bases; junction bases outside the gene matches: 8. This CDR3 comprises 13 residues. The CDR3 region has the DNA TGTGCCTGCGGGACAGGGGTTGTGGATACGCAGTATTTT. This translates into CACGTGVVDTQYF.

The chain carries TRBV30 and TRBJ2-3; a possible D gene is TRBD2 (5 bases). V lost 5 bases and J 8 bases, leaving 14 bases between the germline ends. CDR1 and CDR2 from the germline V gene are GTSNPN and SVGIG (reference sequence). The CDR3 is made up of 12 amino acids. The CDR3: CAWGSGPGTQYF. DNA for the CDR3: TGTGCCTGGGGCAGCGGTCCAGGTACGCAGTATTTT.

CDR3 protein: CASSVAGTGISTDTQYF. The CDR3 nucleotides are TGTGCCAGCAGCGTAGCTGGGACAGGCATAAGCACAGATACGCAGTATTTT. The V gene is TRBV9, the J gene TRBJ2-3; 8 bases match TRBD1. The length of the CDR3 is 17 residues. V trimming: 0 bases; J trimming: 0 bases; junction bases outside the gene matches: 6. Germline CDR1 is SGDLS and CDR2 is YYNGEE.

The chain joins TRBV9 to TRBJ1-1; weak D call: TRBD1 (5 bases). The CDR3 is 15 residues long. The V gene's germline CDR1 is SGDLS and CDR2 YYNGEE. V dropped 4 bases and J dropped 5 bases, with 18 bases sitting between them. As DNA, the CDR3 is TGTGCCAGCAGCCCAAGTCGGGCAGGGCCAACTGAAGCTTTCTTT. Its protein product is CASSPSRAGPTEAFF.

The genes are TRBV11-2 and TRBJ2-7; D is perhaps TRBD1 (5 bases). The V gene's germline CDR1 is SGHAT and CDR2 FQNNGV. The CDR3 length is 16 residues. Trimming left V 6 bases short and J 2 bases short, with 20 bases between. The CDR3 coding sequence is TGTGCCAGCAGGCCGATTGCAGGAGACAGACCCTACGAGCAGTACTTC. Residues: CASRPIAGDRPYEQYF.

The chain carries TRBV27 and TRBJ2-5; tentatively, D is TRBD1 (6 bases). With 2 bases removed from V and 5 bases from J, the gap between germline ends came to 15 bases. Germline CDR1 and CDR2: MNHEY and SMNVEV (reference sequence). This CDR3 comprises 15 residues. CDR3 bases: TGTGCCAGCAGTTTACAGGGGTATGGGGCGGAGACCCAGTACTTC. Encoded protein: CASSLQGYGAETQYF.

This clone appeared a single time. The chain carries TRBV28 and TRBJ1-4; a possible D gene is TRBD1 (5 bases). The germline V and J ends were trimmed by 5 bases and 0 bases, with 10 bases remaining between them. This CDR3 spans 15 amino acids. Looked up from germline, CDR1 is MDHEN and CDR2 is SYDVKM. CDR3: CASSPPGATNEKLFF. The CDR3, as DNA: TGTGCCAGCAGTCCCCCGGGGGCAACTAATGAAAAACTGTTTTTT.